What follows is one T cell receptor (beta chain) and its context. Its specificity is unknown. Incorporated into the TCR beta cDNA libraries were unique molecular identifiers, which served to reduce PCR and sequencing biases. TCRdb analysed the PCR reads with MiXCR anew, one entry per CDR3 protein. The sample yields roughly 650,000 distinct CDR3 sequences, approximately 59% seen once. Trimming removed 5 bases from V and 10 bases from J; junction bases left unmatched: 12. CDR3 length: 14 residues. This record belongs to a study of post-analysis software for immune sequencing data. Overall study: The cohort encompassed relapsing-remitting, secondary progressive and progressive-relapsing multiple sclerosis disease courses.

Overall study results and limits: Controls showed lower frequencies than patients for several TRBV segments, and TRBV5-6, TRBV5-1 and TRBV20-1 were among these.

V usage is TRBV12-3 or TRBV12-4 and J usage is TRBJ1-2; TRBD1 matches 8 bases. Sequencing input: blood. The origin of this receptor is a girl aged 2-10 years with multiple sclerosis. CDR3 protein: CASSTTGTGPFYTF. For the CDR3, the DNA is TGTGCCAGCAGTACAACTGGGACAGGTCCCTTCTACACCTTC.